The clone carrying this T cell receptor (beta chain) was observed a handful of times. The treatment denotes: randomized to nivolumab then ipilimumab (arm A) or the reverse (arm B). No patient had prior DNA-damaging chemotherapy. From thawed PBMCs, live CD3+CD8+ cells negative for CD19 and CD56 were sorted. Measured with immunoSEQ multiplex PCR; TCRdb has only the in-frame clones, and not every one. The table includes tens of thousands of clones, roughly 80% detected once. From germline, CDR1 is MNHEY and CDR2 SVGAGI. V lost 5 bases to trimming and J lost 6 bases, with 11 bases between them. There are 13 residues in the CDR3. These data originate in a study of sequential checkpoint blockade in melanoma.

The source was CD8+ T cells sorted from blood (inferred from file names), collected from a patient given nivolumab and ipilimumab in sequence. This chain connects TRBV6-5 to TRBJ2-1; TRBD2 is a possible D gene (5 bases). This receptor was obtained from a human donor with melanoma. CDR3 in DNA: TGTGCCAGCAGTAGCTCTAGCCCCAATGAGCAGTTCTTC. This encodes CASSSSSPNEQFF.